The clone carrying this T cell receptor beta chain was recorded only once. The entry originates in a study of blood T cell repertoires in COVID-19. Turning to the study itself: Nucleic acid was either cDNA or gDNA, and it came from T cells, B-cell-depleted T cells, or PBMCs.

TCRdb's table, derived via immunoSEQ multiplex PCR, lists solely in-frame clones and lacks some. Here the sample spans fewer than 200,000 clones, about 83% being singletons. The germline V gene has CDR1 SGHKS and CDR2 YYEKEE (reference sequence). This CDR3 is 14 amino acids long. V was trimmed by 1 base and J by 0 bases, leaving 8 bases between them. Sequences were obtained from peripheral blood. The rearrangement links TRBV5-5 to TRBJ2-7; no clear D gene. The sequence was obtained from a woman older than 75 with COVID-19, enrolled during active disease. DNA for the CDR3: TGTGCCAGCAGCTTGTTTGACATCTCCTACGAGCAGTACTTC. It yields the protein CASSLFDISYEQYF.